The table lists the clone carrying this TCR beta chain with a few counts. Its antigen is not identified. Other DNA sequences within the sample encode an identical CDR3. The table came from immunoSEQ multiplex PCR; TCRdb's copy has only in-frame clones and leaves some out. The repertoire includes tens of thousands of clones, roughly 75% of them detected once, and 3% to 3.5% sits in the top ten. This sample was taken from a study of PD-1 blockade in mismatch repair-deficient tumors. Turning to the study itself: Patients had around 11 mismatch repair-deficient cancer types, all previously treated and progressing. Whole-study results and caveats: Tumor-resident clones, often absent from pretreatment blood, expanded after pembrolizumab and then contracted.

TCR sequencing covered a few patients who responded to pembrolizumab. The CDR3 length is 15 residues. Germline CDR1 SGHTA, CDR2 FQGNSA. Trimming stripped 1 base from V and 1 base from J, with 10 bases between. The sequence was obtained from an adult with mismatch repair-deficient cancer. J is TRBJ1-1 and V is TRBV7-2; perhaps TRBD1 as D (6 bases). The starting material was peripheral blood, obtained 4 weeks after starting pembrolizumab. The CDR3 DNA reads TGTGCCAGCAGCTTAGAGGGGGTTCCGAACACTGAAGCTTTCTTT. Translating gives CASSLEGVPNTEAFF.